This T cell receptor (beta chain) was sequenced during a study of cytomegalovirus exposure and HLA in healthy donors. 13 Jbeta primers and 60 Vbeta primers were used for the PCR. Profiled with immunoSEQ multiplex PCR; TCRdb holds only in-frame clones, not every one. The profile shows 80,000 or so clones, around 58% of them singletons. J gave up 0 bases and V 6 bases, and 11 bases lay outside the gene matches. Germline loops: CDR1 KGHSH, CDR2 LQKENI. The CDR3 runs to 17 residues. About this clone itself: What it binds is unknown.

Broader study findings: Some V segments, including TRBV6-2 and TRBV6-3, were excluded as indistinguishable. A later examination showed that TCR association rates differed by HLA locus, with DRB1 most and HLA-C fewest. Researchers reported in a later analysis that a missense DCLRE1C variant was tied to TCR beta V- and J-gene trimming.

The clonotype originates from a man aged 25-40 years in good health and CMV-seropositive. Sequencing input: PBMCs. The gene calls are TRBV18 and TRBJ2-4; 7 bases map to TRBD2. The CDR3 sequence is CASSLGTTLLAKNIQYF. In DNA, the CDR3 is TGTGCCAGCTCCCTCGGGACTACCCTCTTAGCCAAAAACATTCAGTACTTC. The variable domain in full, with the rest retrieved from reference TRBV18 and TRBJ2-4, is NAGVMQNPRHLVRRRGQEARLRCSPMKGHSHVYWYRQLPEEGLKFMVYLQKENIIDESGMPKERFSAEFPKEGPSILRIQQVVRGDSAAYFCASSLGTTLLAKNIQYFGAGTRLSVL.